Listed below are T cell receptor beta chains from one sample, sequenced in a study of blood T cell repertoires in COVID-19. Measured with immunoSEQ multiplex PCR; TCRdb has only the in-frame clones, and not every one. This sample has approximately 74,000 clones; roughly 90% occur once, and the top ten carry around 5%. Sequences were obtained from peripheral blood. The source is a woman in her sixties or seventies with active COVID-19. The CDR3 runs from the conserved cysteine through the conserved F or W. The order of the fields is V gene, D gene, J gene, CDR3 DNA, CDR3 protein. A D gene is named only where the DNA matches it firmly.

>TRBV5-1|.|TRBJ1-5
TGCGCCAGCAGTAAGGCAGGGATTAGCAATCAGCCCCAGCATTTT
CASSKAGISNQPQHF
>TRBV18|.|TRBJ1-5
TGTGCCAGCTCACCACTCCGACAGACCAATCAGCCCCAGCATTTT
CASSPLRQTNQPQHF
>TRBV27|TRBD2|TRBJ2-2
TGTGCCAGCAGTCCGCAGACTAGCGGGAGGCTAGCCGGGGAGCTGTTTTTT
CASSPQTSGRLAGELFF
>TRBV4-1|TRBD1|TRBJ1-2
TGCGCCAGCAGCCAAGATCGCGCCAGGGGGCCATTCCTTAACTATGGCTACACCTTC
CASSQDRARGPFLNYGYTF
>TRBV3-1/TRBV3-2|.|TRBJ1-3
TGTGCCAGCAGCCAAACTTACGGCTCTGGAAACACCATATATTTT
CASSQTYGSGNTIYF
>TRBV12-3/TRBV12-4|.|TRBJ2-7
TGTGCCAGCAGAAAACAGCTCTACGAGCAGTACTTC
CASRKQLYEQYF
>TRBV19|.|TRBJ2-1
TGTGCCAGTAGTATTGGTGAGAATGAGCAGTTCTTC
CASSIGENEQFF
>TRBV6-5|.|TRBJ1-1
TGTGCCAGCGCAGGGACACGGAACACTGAAGCTTTCTTT
CASAGTRNTEAFF
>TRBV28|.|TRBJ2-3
TGTGCCAGCAGTCGTCCCCGCACAGATACGCAGTATTTT
CASSRPRTDTQYF
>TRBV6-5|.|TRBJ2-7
TGTGCCAGCATGATAAGCGCGCGGGACGAGCAGTACTTC
CASMISARDEQYF
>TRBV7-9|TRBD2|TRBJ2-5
TGTGCCAGCAGCTTTGCGGGAGAAGAGACCCAGTACTTC
CASSFAGEETQYF
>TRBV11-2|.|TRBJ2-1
TGTGCCAGCAGCTTAGGACAGGCCACAACGGGGGGGCAGTTCTTC
CASSLGQATTGGQFF
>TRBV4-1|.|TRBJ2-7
TGCGCCAGCAGCCAAGCCCTCAGGCCCGAGTACGAGCAGTACTTC
CASSQALRPEYEQYF
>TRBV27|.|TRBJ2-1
TGTGCCAGCAGCTCGACCGGACAGCCCTCCTACAATGAGCAGTTCTTC
CASSSTGQPSYNEQFF
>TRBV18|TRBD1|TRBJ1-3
TGTGCCAGCTCGCCGGGGACAGGCCCGCAGGGAAACACCATATATTTT
CASSPGTGPQGNTIYF
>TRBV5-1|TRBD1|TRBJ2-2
TGCGCCAGCAGCCCTCGGGGACAGGGGACCACCGGGGAGCTGTTTTTT
CASSPRGQGTTGELFF
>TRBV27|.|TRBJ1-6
TGTGCCAGCAGTTTATTTTTTCCGGGGGGGCAAGAGTCCTATAATTCACCCCTCCACTTT
CASSLFFPGGQESYNSPLHF
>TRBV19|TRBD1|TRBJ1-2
TGTGCCAGTAGTATATCCTCCGAGACAGGGGCCTATGGCTACACCTTC
CASSISSETGAYGYTF
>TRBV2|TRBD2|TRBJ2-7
TGTGCCAGCAGGGGGACTAGCGGGAGGATTTACGAGCAGTACTTC
CASRGTSGRIYEQYF
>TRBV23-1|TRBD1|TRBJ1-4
TGCGCCAGCTGTGGGAGGGGGGGACAGGGTGGTTGCGGTGAAAAACTGTTTTTT
CASCGRGGQGGCGEKLFF
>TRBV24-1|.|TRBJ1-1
TGTGCCACCAGTGACGGTACGTGGTCTGAAGCTTTCTTT
CATSDGTWSEAFF
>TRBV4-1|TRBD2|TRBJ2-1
TGCGCCAGCAGCCAATTTCAGGGGACTAGCACGCTGGAGCAGTTCTTC
CASSQFQGTSTLEQFF